Listed below are T cell receptor beta chains from one sample, sequenced in a study of CD8+ T cells in alopecia areata. The table came from immunoSEQ multiplex PCR; TCRdb's copy has only in-frame clones and leaves some out. The repertoire holds about 120,000 clones, with 55% to 80% as singletons. The sequenced sample consisted of CD4+ T cells sorted from blood. The receptors were sampled from a human donor in good health. Both conserved end residues are part of each CDR3. The D gene is left open where the match is weak. The listing skips clone size in some rows; elsewhere it reads once, few, many or a size class.

CDR3: CASTPTSGGAETQYF
DNA: TGCGCCAGCACCCCCACTAGCGGGGGGGCGGAGACCCAGTACTTC
length: 15
size: NA
V: TRBV5-1
J: TRBJ2-5
D: TRBD2

CDR3: CASSSGYGYTF
DNA: TGTGCCAGCAGTTCTGGATATGGCTACACCTTC
length: 11
size: NA
V: TRBV6-6
J: TRBJ1-2
D: NA

CDR3: CAISRDRGDEGYTF
DNA: TGTGCCATCAGCCGGGACAGGGGAGATGAAGGCTACACCTTC
length: 14
size: NA
V: TRBV10-3
J: TRBJ1-2
D: TRBD1

CDR3: CAWSGSKGSKETQYF
DNA: TGTGCCTGGAGTGGATCGAAAGGTTCTAAAGAGACCCAGTACTTC
length: 15
size: few
V: TRBV30
J: TRBJ2-5
D: NA

CDR3: CASSPRQDQPQHF
DNA: TGTGCCAGCTCACCCCGACAGGATCAGCCCCAGCATTTT
length: 13
size: NA
V: TRBV18
J: TRBJ1-5
D: NA

CDR3: CSVGGAANTEAFF
DNA: TGCAGCGTTGGTGGGGCGGCGAACACTGAAGCTTTCTTT
length: 13
size: NA
V: TRBV29-1
J: TRBJ1-1
D: NA

CDR3: CASARDRDLSGELFF
DNA: TGTGCCAGCGCACGGGACAGGGATCTATCCGGGGAGCTGTTTTTT
length: 15
size: few
V: TRBV11-1
J: TRBJ2-2
D: TRBD1

CDR3: CATGPNFTGELFF
DNA: TGTGCCACAGGGCCCAATTTCACCGGGGAGCTGTTTTTT
length: 13
size: NA
V: TRBV6-6
J: TRBJ2-2
D: NA

CDR3: CASSQETGWNSPLHF
DNA: TGTGCCAGCAGTCAGGAGACAGGCTGGAATTCACCCCTCCACTTT
length: 15
size: NA
V: TRBV6-1
J: TRBJ1-6
D: NA

CDR3: CSARTSGGANEQFF
DNA: TGCAGCGCCCGGACTAGCGGGGGGGCGAATGAGCAGTTCTTC
length: 14
size: few
V: TRBV29-1
J: TRBJ2-1
D: TRBD2

CDR3: CASTPSLVTGEQFF
DNA: TGTGCCAGCACCCCATCCCTAGTTACGGGGGAGCAGTTCTTC
length: 14
size: NA
V: TRBV7-3
J: TRBJ2-1
D: NA

CDR3: CASSTIEGRNYGYTF
DNA: TGTGCCAGTTCTACGATAGAGGGGAGGAACTATGGCTACACCTTC
length: 15
size: NA
V: TRBV19
J: TRBJ1-2
D: NA

CDR3: CAWSVQGLSNQPQHF
DNA: TGTGCCTGGAGTGTTCAGGGGTTGAGCAATCAGCCCCAGCATTTT
length: 15
size: NA
V: TRBV30
J: TRBJ1-5
D: NA

CDR3: CASSLGQGNYGYTF
DNA: TGCGCCAGCAGCTTGGGACAGGGGAACTATGGCTACACCTTC
length: 14
size: few
V: TRBV5-1
J: TRBJ1-2
D: TRBD1

CDR3: CSVVDKSVGYTF
DNA: TGCAGCGTCGTCGACAAGTCCGTTGGCTACACCTTC
length: 12
size: NA
V: TRBV29-1
J: TRBJ1-2
D: NA